This T cell receptor (beta chain) was sequenced in a study of beta chain features in type 1 diabetes. V was trimmed by 1 base and J by 7 bases, leaving 14 bases between them. CDR3 length: 15 residues. Germline V lookup: CDR1 SGHAT, CDR2 FQNNGV. Investigators reverse transcribed all isolated RNA, so they sequenced expressed TCRB transcripts. Using immunoSEQ multiplex PCR, the repertoire was profiled, and TCRdb retains in-frame clones only, with some absent. The repertoire holds about 140,000 clones, with less than 10% as singletons. This clone was recorded at least ten times. The sequence came from a middle-aged woman in good health. The material sequenced was central memory CD4+ T cells from blood. This chain uses TRBV11-2 with TRBJ2-1; tentative D call: TRBD1 (6 bases). Here the CDR3 DNA reads TGTGCCAGCAGCTTAGTTGGGACATCTTCGAATGAGCAGTTCTTC. Its protein is CASSLVGTSSNEQFF. Together with reference TRBV11-2 and TRBJ2-1, the CDR3 gives the full variable domain: EAGVAQSPRYKIIEKRQSVAFWCNPISGHATLYWYQQILGQGPKLLIQFQNNGVVDDSQLPKDRFSAERLKGVDSTLKIQPAKLEDSAVYLCASSLVGTSSNEQFFGPGTRLTVL.